A selection of T cell receptor beta chains follows, all from one sample in a study of T-cell memory formation after mild COVID-19. Using its own MiXCR run on the 5' RACE reads, TCRdb lists one record per CDR3 protein. This table has about 57,000 distinct CDR3 sequences, 12% appearing once. The sequenced material came from PBMCs or a T cell subset sorted from them (not recorded which). These receptors all come from a man between 18 and 35 years old who had mild COVID-19 (a few samples of this study predate the infection). Cell type and time point are not known. The CDR3 runs from the conserved cysteine through the conserved F or W. Each record gives: V gene, J gene, clone size, CDR3 protein. Clone size appears in some rows only: once, few, many, or a class for an expanded clone.

V: TRBV11-2; J: TRBJ2-2; size: few; CDR3: CASSLLAGPNTGELFF
V: TRBV12-3/TRBV12-4; J: TRBJ2-1; size: many; CDR3: CASSLWWSYNEQFF
V: TRBV28; J: TRBJ1-3; size: few; CDR3: CASSLRQANTIYF
V: TRBV5-1; J: TRBJ1-1; size: .; CDR3: CASSAGQGGEVNTEAFF
V: TRBV14; J: TRBJ1-1; size: .; CDR3: CASSQDRYWRDTNTEAFF
V: TRBV5-4; J: TRBJ2-5; size: few; CDR3: CASSPRQGHQETQYF
V: TRBV20-1; J: TRBJ2-1; size: many; CDR3: CSAPGLAGGFPSNEQFF
V: TRBV5-1; J: TRBJ2-5; size: few; CDR3: CASSTDPRGQETQYF
V: TRBV10-3; J: TRBJ1-1; size: .; CDR3: CAIRDRGDTEAFF
V: TRBV5-1; J: TRBJ2-2; size: many; CDR3: CASSSGDTFSPGELFF
V: TRBV6-2/TRBV6-3; J: TRBJ2-5; size: many; CDR3: CASSYSTETQYF
V: TRBV5-1; J: TRBJ1-1; size: few; CDR3: CASSLRQGWDTEAFF
V: TRBV6-2/TRBV6-3; J: TRBJ2-7; size: few; CDR3: CASTVDRSYEQYF
V: TRBV19; J: TRBJ2-5; size: once; CDR3: CASSHDRDVQETQYF
V: TRBV5-8; J: TRBJ1-2; size: .; CDR3: CASSLRDRPISGYTF
V: TRBV7-2; J: TRBJ2-3; size: .; CDR3: CASSSRTSGATDTQYF
V: TRBV10-3; J: TRBJ2-7; size: few; CDR3: CAISEYPASYEQYF